This passage covers 15 T cell receptor beta chains from one sample sequenced in a study of type 1 and type 2 diabetes patients. PCR was run on genomic DNA. Amplification of the beta chain CDR3 used 30 forward and 13 reverse multiplex primers. TCRdb re-derived calls from the multiplex PCR reads in MiXCR, one entry per CDR3 protein. The sample has 250,000 or so distinct CDR3 sequences; 47% are singletons. Sequenced: peripheral blood mononuclear cells (PBMCs). These receptors came from a man aged 18 to 30 with type 2 diabetes.

To note about this clonotype: No conserved phenylalanine or tryptophan ends this CDR3, so it is likely a read error. J is TRBJ2-7 and V is TRBV7-6; D unresolved. V gave up 1 base and J gave up 7 bases, with 5 bases separating them. This CDR3 is 11 amino acids long. The germline gives CDR1 SGHVS, CDR2 FNYEAQ. CDR3 sequence reads: CASSLVGEQYS. DNA for the CDR3: TGTGCCAGCAGCTTAGTTGGGGAGCAGTACTCC.

Remarks on this clonotype: One base away lies a much larger clone, so this may be a sequencing read error. This CDR3 is missing its conserved last phenylalanine or tryptophan, likely due to a read error. The chain recombines TRBV7-2 with TRBJ2-5; D gene ambiguous. V gave up 1 base and J gave up 1 base, with 7 bases separating them. The CDR3 spans 14 residues. Germline V lookup: CDR1 SGHTA, CDR2 FQGNSA. CDR3 sequence reads: CASSLGAAQETQYL. In nucleotides, the CDR3 is TGTGCCAGCAGCTTAGGGGCGGCCCAAGAGACCCAGTACCTC.

This chain connects TRBV19 to TRBJ1-1; TRBD1 agrees at 12 bases. Unmatched junction bases numbered 13, after V lost 10 bases and J lost 4 bases. Germline V gene lookup returns CDR1 LNHDA and CDR2 SQIVND (reference sequence). CDR3 length: 16 residues. The CDR3 spells CATKAGTGGAGTEAFF. In nucleotides, the CDR3 is TGTGCCACTAAAGCCGGGACAGGGGGCGCGGGCACTGAAGCTTTCTTT.

This clonotype was observed at least ten times. This sequence joins TRBV11-2 and TRBJ1-1, with 9 positions matching TRBD1. Per the germline V gene, CDR1 is SGHAT and CDR2 is FQNNGV. The CDR3 spans 18 residues. The V and J ends lost 4 bases and 1 base, in that order; junction bases with no gene match: 13. CDR3 DNA: TGTGCCAGCAGCTCAACGACAGGGGGGGGGGCTACGAACACTGAAGCTTTCTTT. This gives the protein CASSSTTGGGATNTEAFF.

On this clonotype: Relative to the germline gene, one junction end is altered; a read error may explain this. The chain is built from TRBV28 and TRBJ1-2; D is unclear. This CDR3 spans 11 amino acids. CDR1 and CDR2 (germline): MDHEN, SYDVKM. CDR3 nucleotides: TGTGCCAGCAGTGACGGTGACCCTAGGCCCTTC. It yields the protein CASSDGDPRPF.

The rearrangement uses TRBV24-1 and TRBJ1-2, with TRBD1 matching 8 bases. Germline V lookup: CDR1 KGHDR, CDR2 SFDVKD. Losses at the gene ends were 4 bases for V and 2 bases for J; bases not matched to a gene: 5. The CDR3 consists of 15 residues. This CDR3 reads CATSDERQGNYGYTF. Here the CDR3 DNA reads TGTGCCACCAGTGACGAACGACAGGGGAACTATGGCTACACCTTC.

This clonotype came up a few times. The chain recombines TRBV2 with TRBJ2-1; D may correspond to TRBD1 or TRBD2 (5 bases each). The CDR3 covers 16 residues. Looked up from germline, CDR1 is SNHLY and CDR2 is FYNNEI. Trimming left V 5 bases short and J 6 bases short, with 20 bases between. The CDR3 loop reads CASSYLLGPTLNEQFF. The CDR3 DNA is TGTGCCAGCAGTTACCTACTGGGACCGACTCTCAATGAGCAGTTCTTC. Complete variable domain (other parts from reference TRBV2 and TRBJ2-1): EPEVTQTPSHQVTQMGQEVILRCVPISNHLYFYWYRQILGQKVEFLVSFYNNEISEKSEIFDDQFSVERPDGSNFTLKIRSTKLEDSAMYFCASSYLLGPTLNEQFFGPGTRLTVL.

This chain connects TRBV12-3 or TRBV12-4 to TRBJ2-1; the match to TRBD2 covers 15 bases. The CDR3 spans 16 residues. Trimming took 5 bases from V and 8 from J; bases not matched to a gene: 7. This CDR3 reads CASSRRTSGGAHEQFF. CDR3 DNA: TGTGCCAGCAGTCGCAGGACTAGCGGGGGGGCCCATGAGCAGTTCTTC.

The V gene is TRBV2, the J gene TRBJ2-1; 8 bases map to TRBD2. V lost 6 bases, J lost 0 bases, and 7 bases stayed unmatched. There are 16 residues in the CDR3. Germline values: CDR1 SNHLY, CDR2 FYNNEI. The CDR3 DNA is TGTGCCAGCAGCAATACGCGGGGGGCCTCCTACAATGAGCAGTTCTTC. Translated, it gives CASSNTRGASYNEQFF.

In this sample, this clonotype turned up once. This sequence joins TRBV6-6 and TRBJ2-3, with 15 bases fitting TRBD2. The CDR3 has 17 residues. Germline-derived CDR1 and CDR2 are MNHNY and SVGAGI (reference sequence). After removal of 6 bases from V and 1 base from J, the junction contained 5 bases not matched to a gene. CDR3 loop: CASRMGLAGGGTDTQYF. The CDR3 nucleotides are TGTGCCAGCAGGATGGGACTAGCGGGAGGAGGCACAGATACGCAGTATTTT.

This clonotype was counted ten times or more. The chain links TRBV30 to TRBJ1-4; tentatively, D is TRBD1 (5 bases). The germline V and J ends were trimmed by 0 bases and 8 bases, with 13 bases remaining between them. The CDR3 totals 14 residues. Germline CDR1 is GTSNPN and CDR2 is SVGIG (reference sequence). CDR3 loop: CAWSVDLRGEKLFF. CDR3 nucleotide sequence: TGTGCCTGGAGTGTGGACCTAAGGGGCGAAAAACTGTTTTTT.

The sample holds a few counts of this clonotype. The genes are TRBV20-1 and TRBJ1-2, with a tentative D call TRBD1 (5 bases). The CDR3 extends over 13 amino acids. The germline V gene encodes CDR1 DFQATT and CDR2 SNEGSKA (reference sequence). Trimming left V 6 bases short and J 4 bases short, with 15 bases between. CDR3 in DNA: TGCAGTGCGGGGCCCGGCGAGTCCTATGGCTACACCTTC. Translation: CSAGPGESYGYTF.

This rearrangement joins TRBV4-1 to TRBJ2-2; D remains unclear. V lost 5 bases to trimming and J lost 1 base, with 11 bases between them. Germline V gene lookup returns CDR1 MGHRA and CDR2 YSYEKL. This CDR3 is 15 amino acids long. The CDR3 loop reads CASSNRALNTGELFF. The DNA for the CDR3 is TGCGCCAGCAGCAACCGGGCCCTGAACACCGGGGAGCTGTTTTTT.

The CDR3, as DNA: TGTGCCACCAGCAGAGATCTCCGACCTTACGAGACTTCTACTCCCTACGAGCAGTACTTC. Protein product: CATSRDLRPYETSTPYEQYF. The chain joins TRBV15 to TRBJ2-7, with D unclear. V was cut by 0 bases and J by 2 bases, with 26 bases left in between. The CDR3 length is 20 residues. CDR1 LNHNV and CDR2 YYDKDF come from the germline V gene (reference sequence).

This clonotype was counted a few times. The V gene is TRBV20-1, the J gene TRBJ1-2; 10 bases agree with TRBD1. Germline V CDR1 and CDR2: DFQATT, SNEGSKA (reference sequence). With 3 bases clipped from V and 3 bases from J, the junction kept 7 bases outside the gene matches. This CDR3 has 15 amino acids. CDR3 bases: TGCAGTGCTAGTAACCGGGACAGGGGTTACTATGGCTACACCTTC. Amino acids: CSASNRDRGYYGYTF.